Listed here are 25 T cell receptor beta chains from one sample, sequenced in a study of vaccination and CD4 T cells after COVID-19. Sequencing of the DNA from cultured CD4+ T cells was carried out with the Oncomine TCR Beta short-read assay. TCRdb reprocessed the PCR reads with MiXCR, giving one entry per CDR3 protein. The sample includes about 25,000 distinct CDR3 sequences, around half of them seen just once. Treatment in this sample: roughly nine-day PBMC culture with coronavirus spike peptide pools or control peptides (ViraFEST assay). Antigens of these TCRs are unknown. Sequenced: CD4+ T cells from blood, cultured in vitro. These receptors were obtained from a human donor who had recovered from COVID-19.

A few counts support this clonotype. The chain joins TRBV7-3 to TRBJ2-3; D unresolved. Germline lookup yields CDR1 SGHTA and CDR2 FQGTGA. The CDR3 is 14 amino acids. The V and J ends lost 2 bases and 0 bases respectively, with 6 bases between them. CDR3 DNA sequence: TGTGCCAGCAGCTTATCCGGGAGCACAGATACGCAGTATTTT. This sequence encodes CASSLSGSTDTQYF.

This rearrangement joins TRBV5-6 to TRBJ1-5, with D possibly being TRBD1 (5 bases). The length of the CDR3 is 14 residues. In germline, CDR1 is SGHDT, CDR2 YYEEEE. The V and J ends lost 4 bases and 4 bases respectively, with 12 bases between them. This CDR3 is CASSRGSGNQPQHF. Here the CDR3 DNA reads TGTGCCAGCAGCCGGGGGTCGGGAAATCAGCCCCAGCATTTT. Full variable domain (missing parts from reference TRBV5-6 and TRBJ1-5): DAGVTQSPTHLIKTRGQQVTLRCSPKSGHDTVSWYQQALGQGPQFIFQYYEEEERQRGNFPDRFSGHQFPNYSSELNVNALLLGDSALYLCASSRGSGNQPQHFGDGTRLSIL.

This clonotype was seen more than once but under ten times. The rearrangement links TRBV20-1 to TRBJ2-7; D is possibly TRBD2 (5 bases). Germline V CDR1 and CDR2: DFQATT, SNEGSKA (reference sequence). V lost 0 bases to trimming and J lost 7 bases, with 22 bases between them. This CDR3 comprises 16 residues. The chain's CDR3 is CSARDPTRAEGGEQYF. The CDR3 DNA follows: TGCAGTGCTAGAGACCCGACCCGCGCGGAAGGCGGGGAGCAGTACTTC.

The rearrangement uses TRBV19 and TRBJ2-7; 8 nucleotides line up with TRBD2. Per germline, CDR1 LNHDA and CDR2 SQIVND (reference sequence). V lost 3 bases, J lost 2 bases, and 6 bases stayed unmatched. This CDR3 is 15 amino acids long. The DNA for the CDR3 is TGTGCCAGTAGTATCGGTACTAGCGGAACCTACGAGCAGTACTTC. It yields the protein CASSIGTSGTYEQYF.

This chain connects TRBV6-1 to TRBJ1-1; D may be TRBD1 (5 bases). The CDR3 consists of 15 residues. V gave up 8 bases and J gave up 4 bases, with 20 bases separating them. Germline V gives CDR1 MNHNS, CDR2 SASEGT. CDR3: CASGRATGLGTEAFF. DNA for the CDR3: TGTGCCAGCGGCCGGGCCACAGGATTAGGCACTGAAGCTTTCTTT.

This chain connects TRBV2 to TRBJ2-7; TRBD1 aligns across 7 bases. V gave up 7 bases and J gave up 3 bases; unmatched junction bases: 9. Germline loops: CDR1 SNHLY, CDR2 FYNNEI. CDR3 length equals 14 residues. CDR3 nucleotides: TGTGCCAGCACCCTGACAGGGAAGGGCTACGAGCAGTACTTC. Translated, it gives CASTLTGKGYEQYF.

This clonotype was counted only a few times. CDR3 sequence reads: CASSLKSDQPQHF. CDR3 nucleotide sequence: TGTGCCAGCAGCCTGAAATCCGATCAGCCCCAGCATTTT. The chain joins TRBV7-8 to TRBJ1-5; D is uncertain. Between the trimmed V and J ends, which lost 5 bases and 5 bases, there was a span of 10 bases. The V gene's germline CDR1 is SGHVS and CDR2 FQNEAQ. The CDR3 consists of 13 residues.

V is TRBV20-1 and J is TRBJ2-7, with D perhaps given as TRBD1 or TRBD2 (5 bases each). CDR3 size: 15 residues. CDR1 DFQATT and CDR2 SNEGSKA come from the germline V gene (reference sequence). The ends were cut back, 2 bases at V and 2 bases at J, with 16 bases in the middle. The CDR3 reads CSARSPGTVAYEQYF. For the CDR3, the DNA is TGCAGTGCTAGATCCCCAGGGACGGTAGCCTACGAGCAGTACTTC.

For the CDR3, the DNA is TGTGCCAGTAGTATAGGGGGAGGGGGTACCAAAAACATTCAGTACTTC. Translation gives CASSIGGGGTKNIQYF. This chain joins TRBV19 and TRBJ2-4, with D perhaps matching TRBD2 (7 bases). Trimming shortened V by 1 base and J by 2 bases, and 12 bases separated the two germline ends. CDR1 LNHDA and CDR2 SQIVND come from the germline V gene (reference sequence). The CDR3 is made up of 16 amino acids.

The chain carries TRBV5-1 and TRBJ2-5; D might be TRBD1 (5 bases). The CDR3 sequence is 14 residues long. Trimming left V 2 bases short and J 4 bases short, with 12 bases between. The germline CDR1 and CDR2 sequences are SGHRS and YFSETQ. The CDR3 DNA reads TGCGCCAGCAGCTTTTATCAAGGGGCAGAGACCCAGTACTTC. Translating it yields CASSFYQGAETQYF.

This clonotype has a handful of counts. V is TRBV24-1 and J is TRBJ2-1; TRBD2 aligns across 8 bases. The germline gives CDR1 KGHDR, CDR2 SFDVKD. CDR3 length: 15 amino acids. With 6 bases clipped from V and 3 bases from J, the junction kept 6 bases outside the gene matches. CDR3 protein: CATSSLTSDYNEQFF. The CDR3 nucleotides are TGTGCCACCAGTTCCCTGACTAGCGACTACAATGAGCAGTTCTTC.

This clonotype was found a few times. V usage is TRBV6-1 and J usage is TRBJ2-7; no reliable D call. The germline V and J ends were trimmed by 4 bases and 5 bases, with 6 bases remaining between them. This CDR3 is 11 amino acids long. Germline-derived CDR1 and CDR2 are MNHNS and SASEGT. The CDR3 protein is CASSANNEQYF. The CDR3 DNA sequence: TGTGCCAGCAGTGCCAATAACGAGCAGTACTTC.

The rearrangement joins TRBV2 to TRBJ1-5; the D is unclear. Trimming shortened V by 1 base and J by 4 bases, and 8 bases separated the two germline ends. The germline V gene encodes CDR1 SNHLY and CDR2 FYNNEI. CDR3 length: 14 amino acids. CDR3 sequence reads: CASSEGHPNQPQHF. The DNA of the CDR3 is TGTGCCAGCAGTGAAGGACACCCGAATCAGCCCCAGCATTTT. The whole variable domain, filled in from reference TRBV2 and TRBJ1-5, reads EPEVTQTPSHQVTQMGQEVILRCVPISNHLYFYWYRQILGQKVEFLVSFYNNEISEKSEIFDDQFSVERPDGSNFTLKIRSTKLEDSAMYFCASSEGHPNQPQHFGDGTRLSIL.

The V and J genes are TRBV29-1 and TRBJ2-2; 10 bases line up with TRBD2. Germline CDR1 is SQVTM and CDR2 is ANQGSEA. The CDR3 sequence is 15 residues long. The trim removed 5 bases at V and 6 bases at J, leaving 9 bases unmatched. CDR3 sequence: CSVFSGRTSAGELFF. The CDR3 DNA sequence: TGCAGCGTTTTTAGCGGGAGGACCAGTGCCGGGGAGCTGTTTTTT.

V usage is TRBV12-5 and J usage is TRBJ1-2; possibly TRBD1 for D (5 bases). The germline V gene encodes CDR1 LGHNT and CDR2 FRNRAP. This CDR3 comprises 17 residues. Deletions cut 3 bases from V and 0 bases from J, with 17 bases between. As DNA, the CDR3 is TGTGCTAGTGGTTTCACAATCCGGGACGGTACTAACTATGGCTACACCTTC. Amino acid sequence: CASGFTIRDGTNYGYTF.

The sample holds a few counts of this clonotype. The chain has TRBV7-2 and TRBJ1-6; 7 bases are a match to TRBD1. CDR3 size: 13 residues. Germline CDR1 and CDR2: SGHTA and FQGNSA. Trimming at V came to 3 bases and at J to 19 bases, leaving 12 bases not matched to a gene. CDR3 sequence reads: CASSFAMTGFRHF. The CDR3 nucleotides read TGTGCCAGCAGCTTCGCGATGACAGGGTTCCGTCACTTT.

V is TRBV3-1 and J is TRBJ1-1; D uncertain. V was pared by 0 bases and J by 11 bases, with 7 bases between. In germline, CDR1 is LGHDT, CDR2 YNNKEL (reference sequence). This CDR3 spans 11 amino acids. This CDR3 is CASSQERRAFF. The CDR3 coding sequence is TGTGCCAGCAGCCAAGAGAGAAGGGCTTTCTTT.

J is TRBJ1-1 and V is TRBV7-2; D gene unclear. V lost 0 bases, J lost 3 bases, and 8 bases lay in between. The germline gives CDR1 SGHTA, CDR2 FQGNSA. The CDR3 consists of 14 residues. The CDR3 nucleotides read TGTGCCAGCAGCTTAGCTGGATCGGACACTGAAGCTTTCTTT. Residues: CASSLAGSDTEAFF.

The CDR3 region is CASSIDSPSTDTQYF. Here the CDR3 DNA reads TGTGCCAGCAGCATAGACTCCCCTAGCACAGATACGCAGTATTTT. The chain recombines TRBV7-8 with TRBJ2-3; unclear D gene. Germline V gene data show CDR1 as SGHVS and CDR2 as FQNEAQ. This CDR3 is 15 amino acids long. V shed 5 bases and J shed 0 bases, with 12 bases lying between them. Looking up the rest from reference TRBV7-8 and TRBJ2-3 gives the full variable domain: GAGVSQSPRYKVAKRGQDVALRCDPISGHVSLFWYQQALGQGPEFLTYFQNEAQLDKSGLPSDRFFAERPEGSVSTLKIQRTQQEDSAVYLCASSIDSPSTDTQYFGPGTRLTVL.

The chain employs TRBV24-1 and TRBJ2-5, with D maybe TRBD2 (7 bases). This CDR3 has 16 amino acids. Per germline, CDR1 KGHDR and CDR2 SFDVKD. The ends were cut back, 4 bases at V and 2 bases at J, with 16 bases in the middle. CDR3 loop: CATSEGGGSSQETQYF. CDR3 DNA sequence: TGTGCCACCAGTGAAGGGGGGGGCTCCTCTCAAGAGACCCAGTACTTC.

In its sample, this clonotype was seen a few times. The V gene is TRBV7-8, the J gene TRBJ1-1; 9 bases match TRBD1. The germline V gene has CDR1 SGHVS and CDR2 FQNEAQ. The CDR3 extends over 14 amino acids. V lost 3 bases to trimming and J lost 4 bases; unmatched junction nucleotides: 3. DNA of the CDR3: TGTGCCAGCAGCTTCTGGGACAGGGCCACTGAAGCTTTCTTT. Its translation is CASSFWDRATEAFF.

This rearrangement joins TRBV10-3 to TRBJ1-5, with D perhaps matching TRBD1 (5 bases). V gave up 5 bases and J gave up 1 base, with 9 bases separating them. The CDR3 is made up of 14 amino acids. Germline V gene sequence: CDR1 ENHRY, CDR2 SYGVKD. CDR3 protein: CAISPGGSNQPQHF. The CDR3 DNA reads as TGTGCCATCAGTCCGGGGGGGAGCAATCAGCCCCAGCATTTT.

This clonotype was observed a few times. The rearrangement links TRBV20-1 to TRBJ1-5, with unresolved D. V shed 4 bases and J shed 3 bases, with 13 bases lying between them. Germline V gene lookup returns CDR1 DFQATT and CDR2 SNEGSKA (reference sequence). The CDR3 consists of 14 residues. CDR3 protein: CSAKLRGPNQPQHF. Here the CDR3 DNA reads TGCAGTGCTAAACTGAGAGGCCCCAATCAGCCCCAGCATTTT.

The chain has TRBV5-1 and TRBJ1-1; D is unclear. The CDR3 extends over 15 amino acids. V lost 2 bases to trimming and J lost 6 bases, with 17 bases between them. Germline values: CDR1 SGHRS, CDR2 YFSETQ. CDR3 protein: CASSFRPGMGSEAFF. The CDR3 bases are TGCGCCAGCAGCTTCCGACCTGGAATGGGCTCTGAAGCTTTCTTT.

The chain carries TRBV15 and TRBJ1-2, with 10 nucleotides matching TRBD1. CDR3 length equals 13 residues. The germline gives CDR1 LNHNV, CDR2 YYDKDF (reference sequence). V lost 5 bases and J lost 8; bases outside the gene matches: 5. CDR3 in DNA: TGTGCCACCAGCCGACAGGGGGCGAAGGGCTACACCTTC. Its translation is CATSRQGAKGYTF.